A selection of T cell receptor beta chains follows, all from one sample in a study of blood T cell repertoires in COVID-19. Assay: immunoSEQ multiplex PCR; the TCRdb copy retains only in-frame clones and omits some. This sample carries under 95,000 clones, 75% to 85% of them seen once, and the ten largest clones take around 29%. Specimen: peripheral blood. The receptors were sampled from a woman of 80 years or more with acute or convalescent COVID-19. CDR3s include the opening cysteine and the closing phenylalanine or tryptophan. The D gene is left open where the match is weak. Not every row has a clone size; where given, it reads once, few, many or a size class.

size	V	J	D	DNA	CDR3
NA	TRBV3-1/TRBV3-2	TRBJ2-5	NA	TGTGCCAGCAGCCAAAGGGCGGGGGAGACCCAGTACTTC	CASSQRAGETQYF
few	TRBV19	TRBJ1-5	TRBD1	TGTGCCAGTAGATCAGGACAGGCCGAACATTTT	CASRSGQAEHF
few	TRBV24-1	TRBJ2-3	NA	TGTGCCACCAGTGAGGGCAGCACAGATACGCAGTATTTT	CATSEGSTDTQYF
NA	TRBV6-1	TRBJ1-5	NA	TGTGCCAGCAGTGAAGAGGGTTCGGGGGTGAATAGCAATCAGCCCCAGCATTTT	CASSEEGSGVNSNQPQHF
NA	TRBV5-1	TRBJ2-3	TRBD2	TGCGCCAGCAGCTCCGGACTAGCGGGAGGGGTAGATACGCAGTATTTT	CASSSGLAGGVDTQYF
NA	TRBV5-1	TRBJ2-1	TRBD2	TGCGCCAGCAGCTCCCACGGCGGGAGGGAAGACAATGAGCAGTTCTTC	CASSSHGGREDNEQFF
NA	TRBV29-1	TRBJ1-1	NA	TGCAGCGTTGTTGGGCAGGGTGGCACTGAAGCTTTCTTT	CSVVGQGGTEAFF
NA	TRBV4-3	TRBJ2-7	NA	TGCGCCAGCAGCCAAGAGGCAGGGTTCTACGAGCAGTACTTC	CASSQEAGFYEQYF
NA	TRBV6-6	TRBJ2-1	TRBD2	TGTGCCAGCAGGCCCCTAGCGGGAGTTAGCAATGAGCAGTTCTTC	CASRPLAGVSNEQFF
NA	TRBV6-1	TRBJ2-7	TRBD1	TGTGCCAGCAGTGATCAAGGCAGGGGGCCCTACGAGCAGTACTTC	CASSDQGRGPYEQYF
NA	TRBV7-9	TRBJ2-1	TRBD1	TGTGCCAGCAGCCCACGACAGGGGGTATTGAGTGAGCAGTTCTTC	CASSPRQGVLSEQFF
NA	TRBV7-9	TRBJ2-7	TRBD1	TGTGCCAGCAGCCCGTGGACAGGGAGTGACGAGCAGTACTTC	CASSPWTGSDEQYF
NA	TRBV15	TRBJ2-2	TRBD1	TGTGCCACCAGCAGAGGAACAGGGGTCGGGGAGCTGTTTTTT	CATSRGTGVGELFF
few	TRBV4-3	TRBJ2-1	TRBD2	TGCGCCAGCAGCCAAGGCGGGACTAACTCCTACAATGAGCAGTTCTTC	CASSQGGTNSYNEQFF
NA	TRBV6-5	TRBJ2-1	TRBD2	TGTGCCAGCAGCCCAGGACTAGCGGTGTACAATGAGCAGTTCTTC	CASSPGLAVYNEQFF
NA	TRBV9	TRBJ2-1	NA	TGTGCCAGCAGCGTTACGGGAGCCTCCAATGAGCAGTTCTTC	CASSVTGASNEQFF
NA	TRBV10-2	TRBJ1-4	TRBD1	TGCGCCAGCAAAGCAGCGGGTGGGACAGGCGATGAAAAACTGTTTTTT	CASKAAGGTGDEKLFF
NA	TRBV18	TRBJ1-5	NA	TGTGCCAGCTCACCACTGGCGGGGGGCGAGCTTCAGCCCCAGCATTTT	CASSPLAGGELQPQHF
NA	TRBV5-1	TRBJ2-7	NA	TGCGCCAGCAGCACCCTAGGACAGAGCTCCTACGAGCAGTACTTC	CASSTLGQSSYEQYF
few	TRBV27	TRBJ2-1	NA	TGTGCCAGCAGTCTACAAAAAGGGGGACTACGATACAATGAGCAGTTCTTC	CASSLQKGGLRYNEQFF
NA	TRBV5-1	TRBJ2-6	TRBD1	TGCGCCAGCAACTTCCCCGGGACAGGAGGCTCTGGGGCCAACGTCCTGACTTTC	CASNFPGTGGSGANVLTF
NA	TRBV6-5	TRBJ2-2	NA	TGTGCCAGCAGTTACTGGGCACATTCCACCGGGGAGCTGTTTTTT	CASSYWAHSTGELFF
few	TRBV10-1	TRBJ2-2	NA	TGCGCCAGCAGTGAGTCTGTGGGAGCTGCGAACACCGGGGAGCTGTTTTTT	CASSESVGAANTGELFF
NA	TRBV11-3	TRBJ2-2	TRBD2	TGTGCCAGCAGACGGACTAGCGGGAGTGACGGGGAGCTGTTTTTT	CASRRTSGSDGELFF
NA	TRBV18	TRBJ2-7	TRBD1	TGTGCCAGCTCACCACAGGGGGCAGGGGGCTCGAGCGAGCAGTACTTC	CASSPQGAGGSSEQYF
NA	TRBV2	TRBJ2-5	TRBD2	TGTGCCAGCGCCCGCCCGGCGGGGGGTGCGGAGACCCAGTACTTC	CASARPAGGAETQYF
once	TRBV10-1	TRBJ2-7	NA	TGCGCCAACCTCAACTCCCGGGACTCACGCCACGAGCAGTACTTC	CANLNSRDSRHEQYF
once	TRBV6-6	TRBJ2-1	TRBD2	TGTGCCAGCAGCGAGAACCTCGGGACTAGCGCTAGGGAGCAGTTCTTC	CASSENLGTSAREQFF
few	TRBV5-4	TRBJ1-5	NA	TGTGCCAGCAGCATACAGGGTCGCAATCAGCCCCAGCATTTT	CASSIQGRNQPQHF
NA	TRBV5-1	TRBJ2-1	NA	TGCGCCAGCAGCTTGGCCTTTACAGGAGACAATCCCAATGAGCAGTTCTTC	CASSLAFTGDNPNEQFF
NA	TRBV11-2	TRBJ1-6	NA	TGTGCCAGCAGCCAACCCGAACAAGACAGATGGAATTCACCCCTCCACTTT	CASSQPEQDRWNSPLHF
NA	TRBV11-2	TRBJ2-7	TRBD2	TGTGCCAGCAGCATGGGACTAGCCCCCCTCGAGCAGTACTTC	CASSMGLAPLEQYF
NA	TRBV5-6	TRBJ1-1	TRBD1	TGTGCCAGCAGCTCGACAAACAGGGGGAGCACTGAAGCTTTCTTT	CASSSTNRGSTEAFF
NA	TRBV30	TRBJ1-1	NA	TGTGCCTGGACCGATCAGGGCTCCACTGAAGCTTTCTTT	CAWTDQGSTEAFF
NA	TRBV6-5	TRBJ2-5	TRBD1	TGTGCCAGCAGCTTGACAGGGGGCAAAGAGACCCAGTACTTC	CASSLTGGKETQYF
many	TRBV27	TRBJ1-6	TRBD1	TGTGCCAGCAGTTTCGCCCTCAGGGGGAATTCACCCCTCCACTTT	CASSFALRGNSPLHF
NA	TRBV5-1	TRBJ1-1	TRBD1	TGCGCCAGCAGCTTGGGAGGGACAGGGGGCCTGGACACTGAAGCTTTCTTT	CASSLGGTGGLDTEAFF
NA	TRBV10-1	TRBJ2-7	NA	TGCGCCAGCAGTACAGGGGAGGCCTCCTACGAGCAGTACTTC	CASSTGEASYEQYF
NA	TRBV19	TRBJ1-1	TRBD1	TGTGCCAGTAGTGCGACAGGGGGTGACACTGAAGCTTTCTTT	CASSATGGDTEAFF
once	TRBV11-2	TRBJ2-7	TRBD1	TGTGCCAGCAGCGAGGCTTGGGGGACAGGGTTTCGCGAGCAGTACTTC	CASSEAWGTGFREQYF
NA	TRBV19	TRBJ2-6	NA	TGTGCCAGTAGCCCGGGACATAGCTCTGGGGCCAACGTCCTGACTTTC	CASSPGHSSGANVLTF
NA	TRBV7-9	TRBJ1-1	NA	TGTGCCAGCAGCCACATGGGAGGTGGGTCTTTCTTT	CASSHMGGGSFF
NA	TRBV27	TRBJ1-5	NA	NA	CASSLWGRGIEHF
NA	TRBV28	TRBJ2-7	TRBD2	TGTGCCAGCAGAACGACTAGCGGGAATAAACGCGAGCAGTACTTC	CASRTTSGNKREQYF
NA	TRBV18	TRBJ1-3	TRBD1	TGTGCCAGCTCACCGCGACAGGGGCCTGGAAACACCATATATTTT	CASSPRQGPGNTIYF
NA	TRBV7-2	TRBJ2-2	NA	TGTGCCAGCAGCTTAGTGGCAGGGGCGGGCGGGGAGCTGTTTTTT	CASSLVAGAGGELFF
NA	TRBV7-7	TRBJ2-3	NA	TGTGCTAGCAGCCAGGGTTCAGATACGCAGTATTTT	CASSQGSDTQYF
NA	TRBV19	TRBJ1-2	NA	TGTGCCAGTAGTCGAGGGCCAAACTTCTATGGCTACACCTTC	CASSRGPNFYGYTF
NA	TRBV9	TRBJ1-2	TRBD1	TGTGCCAGCACCCCAGATCCAGGGGGCGACTATGGCTACACCTTC	CASTPDPGGDYGYTF
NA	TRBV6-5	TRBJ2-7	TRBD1	TGTGCCAGCAGTTACTCGGGACAGCGGTTCGAGCAGTACTTC	CASSYSGQRFEQYF
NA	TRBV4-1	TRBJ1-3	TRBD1	TGCGCCAGCAGCCGGCAGGACAGGGGGTGGAACACCATATATTTT	CASSRQDRGWNTIYF
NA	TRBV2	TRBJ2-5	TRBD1	TGTGCCAGCAGTGAAGCAGGGACAGAAGAGACCCAGTACTTC	CASSEAGTEETQYF
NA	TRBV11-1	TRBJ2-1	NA	TGTGCCAGCAGCCCAGACAGGTCCGCCTCCTACAATGAGCAGTTCTTC	CASSPDRSASYNEQFF
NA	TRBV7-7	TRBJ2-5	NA	TGTGCTAGCAGCTTTGCGGGGAATTGGGAGACCCAGTACTTC	CASSFAGNWETQYF
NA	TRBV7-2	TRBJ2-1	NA	TGTGCCAGCAGCTTAGTAGCAGGGGATTACAATGAGCAGTTCTTC	CASSLVAGDYNEQFF
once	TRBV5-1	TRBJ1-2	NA	TGCGCCAGCGGAGGGACTAACTATGGCTACACCTTC	CASGGTNYGYTF
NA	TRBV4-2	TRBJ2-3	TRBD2	TGTGCCAGCAGCCAAGATTGGACTAGGTTCACAGATACGCAGTATTTT	CASSQDWTRFTDTQYF
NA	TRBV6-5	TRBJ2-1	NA	TGTGCCACCGCGAGGTGGACACAATACAATGAGCAGTTCTTC	CATARWTQYNEQFF
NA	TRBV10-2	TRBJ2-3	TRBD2	TGCGCCAGCGGAAGGCCCACCAGCGGGAGGGCCTCTGATACGCAGTATTTT	CASGRPTSGRASDTQYF
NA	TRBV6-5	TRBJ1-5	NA	TGTGCCAGCAGTCCAAGCCCCCCTTATCAGCCCCAGCATTTT	CASSPSPPYQPQHF